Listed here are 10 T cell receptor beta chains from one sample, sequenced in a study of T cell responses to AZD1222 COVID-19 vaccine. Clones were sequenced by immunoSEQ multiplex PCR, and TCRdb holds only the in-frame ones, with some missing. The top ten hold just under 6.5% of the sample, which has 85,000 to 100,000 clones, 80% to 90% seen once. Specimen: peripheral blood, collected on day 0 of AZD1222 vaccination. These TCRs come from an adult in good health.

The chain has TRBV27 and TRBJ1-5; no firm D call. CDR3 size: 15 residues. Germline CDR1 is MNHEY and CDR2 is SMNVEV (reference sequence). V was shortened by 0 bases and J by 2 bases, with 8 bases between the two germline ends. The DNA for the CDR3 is TGTGCCAGCAGTTTATCTGGAGGAGGCAATCAGCCCCAGCATTTT. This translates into CASSLSGGGNQPQHF.

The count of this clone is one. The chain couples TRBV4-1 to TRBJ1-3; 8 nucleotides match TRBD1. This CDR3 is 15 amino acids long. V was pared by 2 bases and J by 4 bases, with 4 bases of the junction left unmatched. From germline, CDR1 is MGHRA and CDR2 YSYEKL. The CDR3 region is CASSQQTGVGNTIYF. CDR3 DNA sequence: TGCGCCAGCAGCCAACAGACAGGGGTCGGAAACACCATATATTTT.

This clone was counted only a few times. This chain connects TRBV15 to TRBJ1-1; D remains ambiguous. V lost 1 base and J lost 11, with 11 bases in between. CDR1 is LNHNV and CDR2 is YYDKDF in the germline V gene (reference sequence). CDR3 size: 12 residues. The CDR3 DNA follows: TGTGCCACCAGCAGAGGACCCGTTGGGGCTTTCTTT. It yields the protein CATSRGPVGAFF.

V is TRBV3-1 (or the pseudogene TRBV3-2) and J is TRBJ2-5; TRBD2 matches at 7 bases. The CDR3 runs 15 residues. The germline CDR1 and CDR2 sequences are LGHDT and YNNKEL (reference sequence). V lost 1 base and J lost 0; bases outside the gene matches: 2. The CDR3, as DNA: TGTGCCAGCAGCCAAGGACTAGCACACCAAGAGACCCAGTACTTC. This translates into CASSQGLAHQETQYF.

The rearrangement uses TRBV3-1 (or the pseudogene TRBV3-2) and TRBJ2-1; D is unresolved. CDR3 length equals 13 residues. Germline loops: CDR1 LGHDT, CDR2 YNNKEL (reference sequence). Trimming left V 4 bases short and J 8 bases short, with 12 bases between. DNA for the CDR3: TGTGCCAGCAGCCCGGATTCAGTGTATGAGCAGTTCTTC. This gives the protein CASSPDSVYEQFF.

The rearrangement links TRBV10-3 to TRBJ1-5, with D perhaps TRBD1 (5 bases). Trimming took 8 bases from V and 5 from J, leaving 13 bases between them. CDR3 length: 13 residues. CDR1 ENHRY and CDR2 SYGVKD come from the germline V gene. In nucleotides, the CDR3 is TGTGCCATCCGGGGGGGAGTGGATCAGCCCCAGCATTTT. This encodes CAIRGGVDQPQHF.

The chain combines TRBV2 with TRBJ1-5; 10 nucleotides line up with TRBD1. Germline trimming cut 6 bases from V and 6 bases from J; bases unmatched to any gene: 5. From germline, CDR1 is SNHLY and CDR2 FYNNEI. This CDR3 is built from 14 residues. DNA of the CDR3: TGTGCCAGCAGCGGGACAGGGGAGGTTCAGCCCCAGCATTTT. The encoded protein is CASSGTGEVQPQHF.

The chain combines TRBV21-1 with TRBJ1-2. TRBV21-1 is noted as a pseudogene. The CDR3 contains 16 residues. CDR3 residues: CASSKEGGVRGYGYTF. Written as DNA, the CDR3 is TGTGCCAGCAGCAAAGAAGGAGGGGTGCGGGGATATGGCTACACCTTC.

CDR3 coding DNA: TGTGCCAGTAGTACCAGGGAAACTGAAGCTTTCTTT. As protein: CASSTRETEAFF. V gene TRBV19 combines with J gene TRBJ1-1; the D gene is possibly TRBD1 (5 bases). Trimming stripped 4 bases from V and 5 bases from J, with 8 bases between. The CDR3 contains 12 residues. The germline V gene has CDR1 LNHDA and CDR2 SQIVND (reference sequence).

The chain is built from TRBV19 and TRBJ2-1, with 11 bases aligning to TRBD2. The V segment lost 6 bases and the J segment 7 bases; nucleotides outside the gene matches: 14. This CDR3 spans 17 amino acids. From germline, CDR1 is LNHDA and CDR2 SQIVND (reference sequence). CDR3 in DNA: TGTGCCAGTAGCTTCGCCCTTCGACTAGCGGGAACAAATGAGCAGTTCTTC. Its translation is CASSFALRLAGTNEQFF.